This T cell receptor beta chain was sequenced for a study of blood T cell repertoires in COVID-19. Study summary: The United States, Italy and Spain were the sources of the acute and convalescent COVID-19 samples. Sample material is recorded as cDNA or gDNA derived from T cells, B-cell-depleted T cells, or PBMCs.

In the original analysis: Quantification of nucleated cells was approximated via reference gene primer amplification. The assay was immunoSEQ multiplex PCR, and TCRdb's table has in-frame clones only and misses some. V and J calls and clone size are copied from that table; D and trimming were computed from the DNA. The sample shows under 45,000 clones, roughly 88% of them seen only once. V shed 2 bases and J shed 2 bases, with 15 bases lying between them. The CDR3 sequence is 16 residues long. Germline V gene sequence: CDR1 LNHDA, CDR2 SQIVND (reference sequence). The sample taken for sequencing was peripheral blood. The J gene is TRBJ2-5, the V gene TRBV19; no reliable D call. This sequence originates from a human donor in a cohort sampled during active COVID-19. CDR3 residues: CASSISRLHGQETQYF. CDR3 DNA sequence: TGTGCCAGTAGTATATCCCGACTCCACGGGCAAGAGACCCAGTACTTC. Full variable domain (missing parts from reference TRBV19 and TRBJ2-5): DGGITQSPKYLFRKEGQNVTLSCEQNLNHDAMYWYRQDPGQGLRLIYYSQIVNDFQKGDIAEGYSVSREKKESFPLTVTSAQKNPTAFYLCASSISRLHGQETQYFGPGTRLLVL.